The 27 T cell receptor beta chains presented below share a single source sample, sequenced in a study of blood T cell repertoires in COVID-19. Produced via immunoSEQ multiplex PCR; TCRdb's table is partial and in-frame only. Here the sample spans some 200,000 clones, around 84% being singletons. The specimen was peripheral blood. All receptors derive from a man older than 75 with acute or convalescent COVID-19.

This chain joins TRBV7-9 and TRBJ2-1, with D tentatively TRBD1 (6 bases). Germline V gene lookup returns CDR1 SEHNR and CDR2 FQNEAQ (reference sequence). Between the trimmed V and J ends, which lost 2 bases and 3 bases, there was a span of 11 bases. This CDR3 spans 15 amino acids. CDR3 nucleotide sequence: TGTGCCAGCAGCTTACAGGGGCAGATCTACAATGAGCAGTTCTTC. It codes for CASSLQGQIYNEQFF.

V gene TRBV7-2 combines with J gene TRBJ1-1; D remains ambiguous. Trimming removed 8 bases from V and 4 bases from J, with 14 bases in between. The CDR3 totals 13 residues. In germline, CDR1 is SGHTA, CDR2 FQGNSA. CDR3 amino acids: CASSLKRSTEAFF. The DNA for the CDR3 is TGTGCCAGCTCACTAAAGCGGAGCACTGAAGCTTTCTTT.

The J gene is TRBJ2-3, the V gene TRBV7-3, with 7 bases fitting TRBD2. The V and J ends lost 5 bases and 4 bases, in that order; junction bases with no gene match: 9. The CDR3 runs to 15 residues. CDR1 SGHTA and CDR2 FQGTGA come from the germline V gene. CDR3 coding DNA: TGTGCCAGCAGCCAAACTAGCGTGATCTCAGATACGCAGTATTTT. Translating it yields CASSQTSVISDTQYF.

This sequence joins TRBV15 and TRBJ1-2, with D unresolved. Trimming removed 4 bases at V and 5 bases at J, with 8 bases between. Germline values: CDR1 LNHNV, CDR2 YYDKDF (reference sequence). The CDR3 is 12 amino acids. CDR3 bases: TGTGCCACCAGCACAGAGTCGTATGGCTACACCTTC. Translation gives CATSTESYGYTF.

The gene calls are TRBV12-5 and TRBJ2-1, with D possibly TRBD1 on 6 matching bases. The CDR3 runs 15 residues. Trimming removed 4 bases at V and 7 bases at J, with 17 bases between. The germline V gene has CDR1 LGHNT and CDR2 FRNRAP. The CDR3 sequence is CASGSNTRTGNEQFF. Written as DNA, the CDR3 is TGTGCTAGTGGTTCCAACACCCGTACAGGGAATGAGCAGTTCTTC.

This sequence joins TRBV28 and TRBJ2-5, with 10 bases aligning to TRBD2. Germline V gene lookup returns CDR1 MDHEN and CDR2 SYDVKM. J was trimmed by 4 bases and V by 4 bases; bases with no gene match: 6. CDR3 length equals 15 residues. The CDR3 loop reads CASSSGTSARETQYF. The CDR3 nucleotides read TGTGCCAGCAGTTCCGGGACTAGCGCTCGAGAGACCCAGTACTTC.

J is TRBJ2-1 and V is TRBV9; weak D call: TRBD1 (8 bases). CDR1 and CDR2 (germline): SGDLS, YYNGEE. There are 16 residues in the CDR3. The V and J ends lost 3 bases and 6 bases respectively, with 19 bases between them. The CDR3 DNA is TGTGCCAGCAGCGCCGACACAGGGGGGAGGGTCAATGAGCAGTTCTTC. As protein: CASSADTGGRVNEQFF.

V is TRBV10-1 and J is TRBJ2-7; D call uncertain. The CDR3 length is 13 residues. Germline-derived CDR1 and CDR2 are WNHNN and SYGVQD (reference sequence). The V gene lost 1 base and the J gene lost 4 bases, with 8 bases spanning the gap. The CDR3 DNA reads as TGCGCCAGCAGTGAGTTAGCCGGATACGAGCAGTACTTC. As protein: CASSELAGYEQYF.

The chain combines TRBV28 with TRBJ1-6; D perhaps matches TRBD1 (6 bases). The CDR3 is 13 amino acids. Trimming removed 7 bases from V and 9 bases from J, with 13 bases in between. CDR1 and CDR2 from the germline V gene are MDHEN and SYDVKM. This CDR3 reads CASIRDTGSPLHF. CDR3 in DNA: TGTGCCAGCATCCGGGACACAGGTTCACCCCTCCACTTT.

This chain uses TRBV5-5 with TRBJ1-5, with D possibly matching TRBD1 (5 bases). This CDR3 has 15 amino acids. CDR1 is SGHKS, CDR2 YYEKEE, per germline (reference sequence). The V end was cut by 4 bases, the J end by 6 bases, with 17 bases between. The CDR3 is CASSPDRLEGQPQHF. The CDR3 DNA reads as TGTGCCAGCAGCCCCGACAGATTGGAGGGTCAGCCCCAGCATTTT. Full variable domain (remainder filled in from reference TRBV5-5 and TRBJ1-5): DAGVTQSPTHLIKTRGQQVTLRCSPISGHKSVSWYQQVLGQGPQFIFQYYEKEERGRGNFPDRFSARQFPNYSSELNVNALLLGDSALYLCASSPDRLEGQPQHFGDGTRLSIL.

The V call is TRBV5-6, the J call TRBJ1-2; TRBD1 might be the D (6 bases). Deletions cut 0 bases from V and 5 bases from J, with 11 bases between. There are 14 residues in the CDR3. CDR1 and CDR2 (germline): SGHDT, YYEEEE. In nucleotides, the CDR3 is TGTGCCAGCAGCTTGGTACAGGGCGGGTATGGCTACACCTTC. Amino acids: CASSLVQGGYGYTF.

This chain links TRBV7-2 with TRBJ1-6, with D tentatively TRBD1 (5 bases). This CDR3 contains 17 residues. Trimming took 2 bases from V and 6 from J, leaving 17 bases between them. Germline V lookup: CDR1 SGHTA, CDR2 FQGNSA. In DNA, the CDR3 is TGTGCCAGCAGCTTAAATCTCTGGCAGGGTGGTAATTCACCCCTCCACTTT. This translates into CASSLNLWQGGNSPLHF.

The CDR3 coding sequence is TGTGCCAGCTCCCTCACAGGTTATAGCAATCAGCCCCAGCATTTT. It translates to CASSLTGYSNQPQHF. The chain employs TRBV18 and TRBJ1-5; D may be TRBD1 (5 bases). This CDR3 has 15 residues. Trimming cost V 6 bases and J 0 bases, with 12 bases left between them. CDR1 KGHSH and CDR2 LQKENI come from the germline V gene.

This clone was counted only a few times. This sequence joins TRBV4-2 and TRBJ1-5; weak D call: TRBD1 (5 bases). Germline V gene data show CDR1 as LGHNA and CDR2 as YNFKEQ. The ends were cut back, 3 bases at V and 1 base at J, with 10 bases in the middle. This CDR3 region has 15 residues. The DNA for the CDR3 is TGTGCCAGCAGCCAGGTTCAGGGAAGCAATCAGCCCCAGCATTTT. Translating it yields CASSQVQGSNQPQHF.

V is TRBV9 and J is TRBJ2-7; the match to TRBD1 covers 8 bases. V was clipped by 0 bases and J by 6 bases; unmatched bases: 5. The CDR3 covers 14 residues. CDR1 and CDR2 from the germline V gene are SGDLS and YYNGEE. The CDR3: CASSVVGQGSEQYF. CDR3 DNA sequence: TGTGCCAGCAGCGTAGTAGGACAGGGTAGCGAGCAGTACTTC.

This clone was recorded only once. The chain employs TRBV27 and TRBJ1-1; weak D call: TRBD1 (5 bases). Germline assignment: CDR1 MNHEY and CDR2 SMNVEV (reference sequence). The germline V and J ends were trimmed by 3 bases and 5 bases, with 10 bases remaining between them. CDR3 size: 13 residues. The CDR3 nucleotides are TGTGCCAGCAGTTTTGGGAGGGGTACTGAAGCTTTCTTT. Encoded protein: CASSFGRGTEAFF.

V is TRBV18 and J is TRBJ2-5, with 7 bases that match TRBD1. The CDR3 runs 15 residues. Germline V gives CDR1 KGHSH, CDR2 LQKENI. Unmatched junction bases numbered 6, after V lost 4 bases and J lost 1 base. The CDR3 reads CASSLIQGFQETQYF. DNA for the CDR3: TGTGCCAGCTCACTCATACAGGGGTTCCAAGAGACCCAGTACTTC.

The rearrangement joins TRBV6-5 to TRBJ1-5; 8 bases match TRBD1. Unmatched junction bases numbered 7, after V lost 2 bases and J lost 4 bases. Germline values: CDR1 MNHEY, CDR2 SVGAGI. The CDR3 consists of 16 residues. This chain's CDR3 is CASSYPGQGANQPQHF. For the CDR3, the DNA is TGTGCCAGCAGTTACCCTGGGCAGGGGGCGAATCAGCCCCAGCATTTT.

This chain connects TRBV19 to TRBJ2-7, with a weak D call TRBD2 (6 bases). This CDR3 region has 13 residues. V was trimmed by 4 bases and J by 5 bases, leaving 12 bases between them. Germline V gene data show CDR1 as LNHDA and CDR2 as SQIVND (reference sequence). CDR3 DNA: TGTGCCAGTAGTAGCGCGGGAATCAACGAGCAGTACTTC. Translating gives CASSSAGINEQYF.

V and J are TRBV27 and TRBJ2-7; TRBD1 is a possible D gene (5 bases). CDR3 length: 13 residues. V lost 2 bases and J 2 bases, leaving 7 bases between the germline ends. The germline gives CDR1 MNHEY, CDR2 SMNVEV (reference sequence). The CDR3 bases are TGTGCCAGCAGTTTAAGACAGACCTACGAGCAGTACTTC. Translation: CASSLRQTYEQYF.

V is TRBV29-1 and J is TRBJ2-7; 14 bases match TRBD2. Trimming at V came to 6 bases and at J to 4 bases, leaving 8 bases not matched to a gene. The length of the CDR3 is 15 residues. Germline V gene data show CDR1 as SQVTM and CDR2 as ANQGSEA. Written as DNA, the CDR3 is TGCAGCGTGGGACTAGCGGGAGCCAGACCGTACGAGCAGTACTTC. Translation: CSVGLAGARPYEQYF.

The count of this clone is one. J is TRBJ2-2 and V is TRBV7-3; D unresolved. Germline assignment: CDR1 SGHTA and CDR2 FQGTGA. There are 14 residues in the CDR3. Trimming took 5 bases from V and 0 from J, leaving 7 bases between them. CDR3 loop: CASSPNSNTGELFF. DNA for the CDR3: TGTGCCAGCAGCCCTAACTCGAACACCGGGGAGCTGTTTTTT.

The rearrangement uses TRBV6-5 and TRBJ1-5; 8 bases are shared with TRBD1. V gave up 6 bases and J gave up 4 bases; unmatched junction bases: 8. The CDR3 sequence is 15 residues long. Germline V CDR1 and CDR2: MNHEY, SVGAGI. The CDR3 sequence is CASRRLGTGNQPQHF. The CDR3, as DNA: TGTGCCAGCAGGCGACTCGGGACAGGAAATCAGCCCCAGCATTTT.

As to this clone: Other DNA variants within this sample encode the same CDR3. This chain connects TRBV11-3 to TRBJ1-2; D gene uncertain. Germline CDR1 and CDR2: SGHNT and YENEEA. CDR3 length equals 12 residues. Trimming pared 4 bases from V and 5 bases from J, leaving 8 bases between. The CDR3, as DNA: TGTGCCAGCAGCTCCCCGGGGTATGGCTACACCTTC. Amino acid sequence: CASSSPGYGYTF. The entire variable domain, with the rest obtained from reference TRBV11-3 and TRBJ1-2, is as follows: EAGVVQSPRYKIIEKKQPVAFWCNPISGHNTLYWYLQNLGQGPELLIRYENEEAVDDSQLPKDRFSAERLKGVDSTLKIQPAELGDSAVYLCASSSPGYGYTFGSGTRLTVV.

The J gene is TRBJ2-1, the V gene TRBV6-6, with 9 bases fitting TRBD2. CDR1 MNHNY and CDR2 SVGAGI come from the germline V gene (reference sequence). V dropped 4 bases and J dropped 5; count of bases not matched to a gene: 9. This CDR3 is built from 16 residues. The CDR3 DNA is TGTGCCAGCAGTTTAATTAGCGGGAGCCTCCACAATGAGCAGTTCTTC. As protein: CASSLISGSLHNEQFF.

This chain links TRBV19 with TRBJ2-1; the match to TRBD1 covers 7 bases. The CDR3 runs 15 residues. CDR1 and CDR2 (germline): LNHDA, SQIVND (reference sequence). With V trimmed by 0 bases and J by 7 bases, 6 bases remained unmatched. The CDR3 reads CASSIERQGANEQFF. Here the CDR3 DNA reads TGTGCCAGTAGTATAGAGCGACAGGGAGCAAATGAGCAGTTCTTC.

This clone showed up just a few times. The chain is built from TRBV5-4 and TRBJ2-1, with 9 nucleotides matching TRBD2. This CDR3 is built from 16 residues. The V and J ends lost 3 bases and 1 base, in that order; junction bases with no gene match: 5. Germline V gene sequence: CDR1 SGHNT, CDR2 YYREEE (reference sequence). The CDR3: CASSYASGKSYNEQFF. As DNA, the CDR3 is TGTGCCAGCAGCTACGCTAGCGGGAAATCCTACAATGAGCAGTTCTTC. The complete variable domain, with remaining parts taken from reference TRBV5-4 and TRBJ2-1, reads ETGVTQSPTHLIKTRGQQVTLRCSSQSGHNTVSWYQQALGQGPQFIFQYYREEENGRGNFPPRFSGLQFPNYSSELNVNALELDDSALYLCASSYASGKSYNEQFFGPGTRLTVL.